The 25 T cell receptor beta chains below were found in one sample sequenced in a study of spatial heterogeneity in lung cancer. Regarding time point: blood at routine non-recurrence follow-up after resection. Via MiXCR, TCRdb re-called the 5' RACE reads, giving one row per CDR3 protein. The data show fewer than 150,000 distinct CDR3 sequences, 11% seen once. The source material was PBMCs, sampled at follow-up. The receptors stem from a female donor with early-stage non-small cell lung cancer.

This clonotype was observed a few times. J is TRBJ2-1 and V is TRBV18; the match to TRBD1 covers 8 bases. The CDR3 runs to 15 residues. V lost 4 bases to trimming and J lost 5 bases; unmatched junction nucleotides: 7. Germline CDR1 reads KGHSH; CDR2 reads LQKENI. The CDR3 reads CASSLTGQGDNEQFF. For the CDR3, the DNA is TGTGCCAGCTCACTGACCGGACAGGGAGACAATGAGCAGTTCTTC. Supplemented by reference TRBV18 and TRBJ2-1, the full variable domain reads NAGVMQNPRHLVRRRGQEARLRCSPMKGHSHVYWYRQLPEEGLKFMVYLQKENIIDESGMPKERFSAEFPKEGPSILRIQQVVRGDSAAYFCASSLTGQGDNEQFFGPGTRLTVL.

In this sample, this clonotype turned up many times. The chain employs TRBV4-3 and TRBJ2-1; TRBD2 aligns across 12 bases. CDR1 and CDR2 from the germline V gene are LGHNA and YSLEER. The CDR3 runs to 18 residues. V shed 2 bases, J shed 7 bases, and the junction held 12 bases outside the gene matches. CDR3 nucleotides: TGCGCCAGCAGCCAAAGGCTCCCGACTAGCGGGAGCTGGAATGAGCAGTTCTTC. Translated, it gives CASSQRLPTSGSWNEQFF.

J is TRBJ2-2 and V is TRBV27, with 9 bases fitting TRBD1. The CDR3 has 15 amino acids. CDR1 is MNHEY, CDR2 SMNVEV, per germline (reference sequence). The ends lost 6 bases at V and 6 bases at J; junction bases unmatched: 8. This chain's CDR3 is CASSLGTGFAGELFF. CDR3 coding DNA: TGTGCCAGCAGCCTAGGGACAGGGTTTGCCGGGGAGCTGTTTTTT.

This clonotype was picked up a small number of times. The rearrangement links TRBV12-3 or TRBV12-4 to TRBJ1-5, with 7 bases matching TRBD1. This CDR3 region has 13 residues. V trimming: 7 bases; J trimming: 2 bases; junction bases outside the gene matches: 2. The CDR3 DNA is TGTGCCAGCAACGACAGGGGCAATCAGCCCCAGCATTTT. Protein product: CASNDRGNQPQHF.

This clonotype was recorded a few times. The V call is TRBV7-3, the J call TRBJ2-1; 7 bases match TRBD2. CDR3 length: 16 amino acids. Looked up from germline, CDR1 is SGHTA and CDR2 is FQGTGA. V lost 3 bases to trimming and J lost 0 bases; unmatched junction nucleotides: 5. The CDR3 DNA reads as TGTGCCAGCAGCTTGGTGGGAGGGCCCTCCTACAATGAGCAGTTCTTC. Its translation is CASSLVGGPSYNEQFF.

The chain employs TRBV11-2 and TRBJ2-1; 9 nucleotides line up with TRBD2. Germline CDR1 SGHAT, CDR2 FQNNGV. V shed 3 bases, J shed 7 bases, and the junction held 13 bases outside the gene matches. This CDR3 has 17 amino acids. The CDR3, as DNA: TGTGCCAGCAGCTTCTGGGCCTGGGCGGGAGGGAAAAATGAGCAGTTCTTC. Translating gives CASSFWAWAGGKNEQFF.

The chain uses TRBV5-1 and TRBJ2-7, with TRBD2 matching 7 bases. The CDR3 contains 17 residues. Germline V gene data show CDR1 as SGHRS and CDR2 as YFSETQ. The V gene end was trimmed by 5 bases and the J gene end by 1 base; junction bases not matched to a gene: 15. CDR3 in amino acids: CASRGPGGRGKSYEQYF. As DNA, the CDR3 is TGCGCCAGCAGAGGCCCGGGAGGCCGGGGAAAATCCTACGAGCAGTACTTC.

The chain is built from TRBV2 and TRBJ2-1; perhaps TRBD2 as D (6 bases). The CDR3 contains 14 residues. Germline loops: CDR1 SNHLY, CDR2 FYNNEI. Trimming cost V 8 bases and J 5 bases, with 16 bases left between them. In DNA, the CDR3 is TGTGCCAGCTGCCGGGAGACCCTACACAATGAGCAGTTCTTC. It encodes CASCRETLHNEQFF.

This sequence joins TRBV5-1 and TRBJ1-1; no reliable D call. Between the trimmed V and J ends, which lost 1 base and 7 bases, there was a span of 8 bases. The germline gives CDR1 SGHRS, CDR2 YFSETQ. The CDR3 extends over 12 amino acids. CDR3 bases: TGCGCCAGCAGCTTGACGGGCATTGAAGCTTTCTTT. The encoded protein is CASSLTGIEAFF.

This clonotype was found many times. V gene TRBV5-1 combines with J gene TRBJ2-3, with 10 bases lining up with TRBD2. The CDR3 sequence is 19 residues long. V shed 5 bases, J shed 0 bases, and the junction held 15 bases outside the gene matches. Germline lookup yields CDR1 SGHRS and CDR2 YFSETQ. The CDR3 coding sequence is TGCGCCAGCAGTCTTCAACCTCGGGGTAGCGGGAGGAGCACAGATACGCAGTATTTT. Translated, it gives CASSLQPRGSGRSTDTQYF.

The rearrangement links TRBV11-2 to TRBJ2-7; no reliable D call. Germline V lookup: CDR1 SGHAT, CDR2 FQNNGV. The CDR3 has 12 amino acids. The V and J ends lost 1 base and 4 bases respectively, with 5 bases between them. The CDR3 coding sequence is TGTGCCAGCAGCTTAGTTCGATACGAGCAGTACTTC. Protein product: CASSLVRYEQYF.

This clonotype has just a few counts. The genes are TRBV5-1 and TRBJ2-3, with D possibly matching TRBD1 (5 bases). The CDR3 runs to 16 residues. The V gene lost 3 bases and the J gene lost 4 bases, with 18 bases spanning the gap. Germline V gene lookup returns CDR1 SGHRS and CDR2 YFSETQ. The CDR3 sequence is CASSSDFSEGADTQYF. The CDR3 region has the DNA TGCGCCAGCAGCTCCGATTTCAGTGAAGGGGCAGATACGCAGTATTTT.

This clonotype showed up many times. Lacking the conserved final phenylalanine or tryptophan, this CDR3 likely reflects a read error. The limits of the CDR3 on the DNA are not certain, so only TCRdb's listed CDR3 is given. The chain combines TRBV7-9 with TRBJ1-1. The CDR3 region is 11 residues in length, termini included. From germline, CDR1 is SEHNR and CDR2 FQNEAQ (reference sequence). CDR3 loop: CASSFPGPLSY.

This clonotype was recorded a few times. The chain uses TRBV4-3 and TRBJ2-1; 8 bases line up with TRBD2. V lost 0 bases to trimming and J lost 8 bases; unmatched junction nucleotides: 6. The CDR3 extends over 15 amino acids. Per germline, CDR1 LGHNA and CDR2 YSLEER. The CDR3 DNA follows: TGCGCCAGCAGCCAAGAAGGGACTAGTTGGTATGAGCAGTTCTTC. It encodes CASSQEGTSWYEQFF.

The chain carries TRBV2 and TRBJ1-5; weak D call: TRBD1 (5 bases). Trimming cost V 6 bases and J 4 bases, with 16 bases left between them. Looked up from germline, CDR1 is SNHLY and CDR2 is FYNNEI. This CDR3 region has 15 residues. CDR3 sequence reads: CASSRRGETNQPQHF. CDR3 bases: TGTGCCAGCAGCCGCCGGGGGGAAACTAATCAGCCCCAGCATTTT.

This sequence joins TRBV5-1 and TRBJ2-2, with TRBD1 matching 7 bases. The CDR3 covers 15 residues. The V segment lost 4 bases and the J segment 3 bases; nucleotides outside the gene matches: 6. From germline, CDR1 is SGHRS and CDR2 YFSETQ. CDR3 region: CASSQTGSDTGELFF. The CDR3, as DNA: TGCGCCAGCAGCCAGACAGGGTCTGACACCGGGGAGCTGTTTTTT.

This clonotype has a handful of counts. The chain recombines TRBV4-3 with TRBJ2-1, with D possibly being TRBD2 (6 bases). Looked up from germline, CDR1 is LGHNA and CDR2 is YSLEER. The V gene lost 3 bases and the J gene lost 4 bases, with 16 bases spanning the gap. This CDR3 has 16 amino acids. The CDR3 nucleotides are TGCGCCAGCAGCCAGCACCGGGACTGGGGGTACAATGAGCAGTTCTTC. Protein: CASSQHRDWGYNEQFF.

This clonotype was observed at least ten times. The chain is built from TRBV7-9 and TRBJ2-2; unclear D gene. CDR3 length: 16 amino acids. The germline V gene encodes CDR1 SEHNR and CDR2 FQNEAQ (reference sequence). Trimming shortened V by 4 bases and J by 4 bases, and 16 bases separated the two germline ends. The DNA for the CDR3 is TGTGCCAGCAGCTCACGTCCGCCTGAATTCACCGGGGAGCTGTTTTTT. Amino acid sequence: CASSSRPPEFTGELFF.

This clonotype appeared a few times. This sequence joins TRBV5-1 and TRBJ2-1; 7 bases align to TRBD1. V was pared by 2 bases and J by 5 bases, with 4 bases of the junction left unmatched. CDR3 size: 14 residues. Looked up from germline, CDR1 is SGHRS and CDR2 is YFSETQ. CDR3 bases: TGCGCCAGCAGCTTACCTAGGGGGCACAATGAGCAGTTCTTC. This gives the protein CASSLPRGHNEQFF.

The rearrangement joins TRBV18 to TRBJ1-4, with D possibly being TRBD1 (5 bases). V was clipped by 1 base and J by 6 bases, with 15 bases between them. CDR3 length: 16 amino acids. CDR1 and CDR2 from the germline V gene are KGHSH and LQKENI. CDR3 amino acids: CASSPLAGAADEKLFF. The CDR3 DNA reads TGTGCCAGCTCACCACTGGCTGGGGCGGCCGATGAAAAACTGTTTTTT.

The chain uses TRBV6-2 or TRBV6-3 and TRBJ2-1, with 12 bases matching TRBD2. Per the germline V gene, CDR1 is MNHEY and CDR2 is SVGEGT. The junction had 10 bases not matched to a gene; V was cut back by 5 bases and J by 2 bases. The CDR3 spans 18 residues. CDR3 protein: CASSETLAGGYTYNEQFF. CDR3 DNA: TGTGCCAGCAGTGAGACACTAGCGGGAGGCTACACCTACAATGAGCAGTTCTTC.

The rearrangement uses TRBV2 and TRBJ2-4, with D possibly TRBD1 on 6 matching bases. V lost 6 bases, J lost 2 bases, and 8 bases lay in between. Germline values: CDR1 SNHLY, CDR2 FYNNEI. The CDR3 loop spans 13 amino acids. This CDR3 is CASRGASKNIQYF. The DNA for the CDR3 is TGTGCCAGCAGGGGGGCCTCCAAAAACATTCAGTACTTC.

The chain employs TRBV29-1 and TRBJ2-5; no clear D gene. Trimming removed 4 bases from V and 4 bases from J, with 4 bases in between. Germline V gene sequence: CDR1 SQVTM, CDR2 ANQGSEA. The CDR3 has 10 amino acids. CDR3 bases: TGCAGCGTTGGGGTAGAGACCCAGTACTTC. Translating gives CSVGVETQYF. Filled out from reference TRBV29-1 and TRBJ2-5, the complete variable domain reads SAVISQKPSRDICQRGTSLTIQCQVDSQVTMMFWYRQQPGQSLTLIATANQGSEATYESGFVIDKFPISRPNLTFSTLTVSNMSPEDSSIYLCSVGVETQYFGPGTRLLVL.

This clonotype has ten or more counts. The chain employs TRBV29-1 and TRBJ2-7; D is ambiguous. Germline V CDR1 and CDR2: SQVTM, ANQGSEA. Trimming removed 4 bases at V and 5 bases at J, with 12 bases between. This CDR3 region has 12 residues. DNA of the CDR3: TGCAGCGTTGTAGTACAAACCAACGAGCAGTACTTC. Amino acids: CSVVVQTNEQYF.

In its sample, this clonotype was seen a few times. The V gene is TRBV5-5, the J gene TRBJ2-2, with D hard to call. Deletions cut 2 bases from V and 7 bases from J, with 3 bases between. CDR3 length: 11 residues. CDR1 SGHKS and CDR2 YYEKEE come from the germline V gene (reference sequence). The CDR3 here is CASSFRGELFF. The CDR3 DNA reads TGTGCCAGCAGCTTTCGCGGGGAGCTGTTTTTT.